The 14 T cell receptor beta chains in this list originate from one sample, sequenced in a study of CXCR3-negative and CXCR3-positive naive CD8 T cells. Overall study findings and caveats: Naive cells with CXCR3 showed TRB CDR3s that were more hydrophobic than those in CXCR3-negative naive cells.

What these receptors recognize is not known. The libraries of TRB cDNA were prepared using 5' RACE with UMI labels. TCRdb reprocessed the 5' RACE reads and stores each CDR3 protein as one record, lacking DNA. Across some 150,000 distinct CDR3 sequences, the top ten clones capture around 0.28% of the sample. Source material: naive CXCR3+ CD8+ T cells from blood. The subset: CD45RO-CCR7+CD27+CD95- naive CD8+ T cells expressing CXCR3 (TNR3+). These receptors were taken from a human donor in good health. Some clones in this sample may be carry-over from other donors' samples.

The chain links TRBV7-9 to TRBJ2-2; the TRBD2 assignment by TCRdb is unverifiable without DNA. This CDR3 is built from 17 residues. Germline V gene data show CDR1 as SEHNR and CDR2 as FQNEAQ (reference sequence). The CDR3 reads CASSLDGLAMNTGELFF.

The J gene is TRBJ2-5, the V gene TRBV7-3; TCRdb's assignment of TRBD1 cannot be checked, as there is no DNA. CDR3 size: 13 residues. Per germline, CDR1 SGHTA and CDR2 FQGTGA. Here the CDR3 reads CASIGQGPETQYF.

The chain has TRBV5-1 and TRBJ2-7; TCRdb gives TRBD1 as the D gene, but with no DNA this cannot be confirmed. The CDR3 runs 16 residues. Germline CDR1 SGHRS, CDR2 YFSETQ. CDR3 residues: CASSLAWARENGEQYF.

The V gene is TRBV9, the J gene TRBJ2-1; TCRdb's D gene call, TRBD2, goes unchecked for lack of DNA. The germline V gene encodes CDR1 SGDLS and CDR2 YYNGEE. There are 15 residues in the CDR3. CDR3 sequence: CASSPGGALSNEQFF.

The chain couples TRBV29-1 to TRBJ2-1; the D call of TRBD1 rests on TCRdb alone, since no DNA is present to check it. Germline V gives CDR1 SQVTM, CDR2 ANQGSEA. This CDR3 comprises 14 residues. CDR3 sequence: CSVRGPYPYNEQFF.

The gene calls are TRBV6-6 and TRBJ2-2; the D call from TCRdb, TRBD1, cannot be confirmed without DNA. The CDR3 spans 17 residues. CDR1 and CDR2 from the germline V gene are MNHNY and SVGAGI (reference sequence). The CDR3 loop is CASSQTDRFANTGELFF.

CDR3 protein: CASSITSVGMNTEAFF. The V call is TRBV19, the J call TRBJ1-1. The CDR3 covers 16 residues. Per the germline V gene, CDR1 is LNHDA and CDR2 is SQIVND (reference sequence). Variable domain in full (rest from reference TRBV19 and TRBJ1-1): DGGITQSPKYLFRKEGQNVTLSCEQNLNHDAMYWYRQDPGQGLRLIYYSQIVNDFQKGDIAEGYSVSREKKESFPLTVTSAQKNPTAFYLCASSITSVGMNTEAFFGQGTRLTVV.

V is TRBV14 and J is TRBJ2-1; TCRdb outputs TRBD2, but without DNA this stays unchecked. Per germline, CDR1 SGHDN and CDR2 FVKESK. This CDR3 spans 16 amino acids. CDR3 residues: CASSHRIGLAGEEQFF. Full variable domain (outside the CDR3, taken from reference TRBV14 and TRBJ2-1): EAGVTQFPSHSVIEKGQTVTLRCDPISGHDNLYWYRRVMGKEIKFLLHFVKESKQDESGMPNNRFLAERTGGTYSTLKVQPAELEDSGVYFCASSHRIGLAGEEQFFGPGTRLTVL.

This chain joins TRBV29-1 and TRBJ2-7; the TCRdb D gene call, TRBD2, has no DNA to confirm it. This CDR3 has 16 residues. Per the germline V gene, CDR1 is SQVTM and CDR2 is ANQGSEA. The CDR3 reads CSVKGALGIKTYEQYF.

J is TRBJ1-1 and V is TRBV29-1; TCRdb outputs TRBD1, but without DNA this stays unchecked. Looked up from germline, CDR1 is SQVTM and CDR2 is ANQGSEA. CDR3 length: 16 amino acids. The CDR3 region is CSVEDTGRPGGTEAFF.

V usage is TRBV7-6 and J usage is TRBJ2-2; lacking DNA, the TRBD2 call made by TCRdb goes unchecked. Per the germline V gene, CDR1 is SGHVS and CDR2 is FNYEAQ. The length of the CDR3 is 21 residues. The CDR3 sequence: CASSPPRLARTTTGSTGELFF.

This chain joins TRBV10-1 and TRBJ2-5; there is no DNA to check the TCRdb D call of TRBD2. Germline values: CDR1 WNHNN, CDR2 SYGVQD (reference sequence). This CDR3 has 17 amino acids. CDR3 amino acids: CASPFGLAGGRRETQYF.

CDR3 loop: CASSLLPGREDTQYF. The rearrangement joins TRBV7-8 to TRBJ2-3; there is no DNA to check the TCRdb D call of TRBD1. This CDR3 contains 15 residues. The germline V gene encodes CDR1 SGHVS and CDR2 FQNEAQ.

The CDR3 sequence: CASTHSRQEPSYEQYF. The chain joins TRBV27 to TRBJ2-1; TCRdb's D call, TRBD2, is unchecked because there is no DNA. There are 16 residues in the CDR3. Germline V gene lookup returns CDR1 MNHEY and CDR2 SMNVEV (reference sequence).